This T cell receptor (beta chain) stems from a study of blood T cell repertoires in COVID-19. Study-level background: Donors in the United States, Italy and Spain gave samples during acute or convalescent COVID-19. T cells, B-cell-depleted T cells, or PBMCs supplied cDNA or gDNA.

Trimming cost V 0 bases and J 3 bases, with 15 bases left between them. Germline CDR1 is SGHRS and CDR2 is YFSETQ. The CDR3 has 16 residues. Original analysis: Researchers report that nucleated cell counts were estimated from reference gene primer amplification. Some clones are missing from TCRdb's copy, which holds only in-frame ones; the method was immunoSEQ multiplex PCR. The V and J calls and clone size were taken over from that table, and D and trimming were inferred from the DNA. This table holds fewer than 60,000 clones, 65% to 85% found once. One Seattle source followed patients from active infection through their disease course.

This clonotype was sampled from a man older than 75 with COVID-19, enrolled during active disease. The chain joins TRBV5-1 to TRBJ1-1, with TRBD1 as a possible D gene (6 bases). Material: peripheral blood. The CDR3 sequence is CASSLAADRWYTEAFF. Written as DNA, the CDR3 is TGCGCCAGCAGCTTGGCCGCGGACAGATGGTACACTGAAGCTTTCTTT.